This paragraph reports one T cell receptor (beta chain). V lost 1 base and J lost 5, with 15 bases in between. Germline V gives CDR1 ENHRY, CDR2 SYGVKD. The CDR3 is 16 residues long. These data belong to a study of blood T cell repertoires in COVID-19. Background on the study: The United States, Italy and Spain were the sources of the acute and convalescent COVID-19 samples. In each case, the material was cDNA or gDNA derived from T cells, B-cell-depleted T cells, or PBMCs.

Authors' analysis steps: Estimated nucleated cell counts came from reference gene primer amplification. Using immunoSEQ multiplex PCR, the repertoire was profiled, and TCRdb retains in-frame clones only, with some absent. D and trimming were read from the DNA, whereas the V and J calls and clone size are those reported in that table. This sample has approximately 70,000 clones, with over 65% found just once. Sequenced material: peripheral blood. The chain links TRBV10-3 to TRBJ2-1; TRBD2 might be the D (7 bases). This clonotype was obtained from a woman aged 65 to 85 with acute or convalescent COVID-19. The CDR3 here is CAISEFVGGGNNEQFF. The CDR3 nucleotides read TGTGCCATCAGTGAGTTCGTGGGAGGGGGTAACAATGAGCAGTTCTTC.